The rows below give T cell receptor beta chains drawn from one sample of a study of cytomegalovirus exposure and HLA in healthy donors. Clones were read by immunoSEQ multiplex PCR, and TCRdb kept only the in-frame ones, dropping some. This repertoire includes more than 110,000 clones. Sequenced input: PBMCs. The receptors stem from a man aged 40-49 years in good health and CMV-seronegative. Each CDR3 is given with its conserved first and last residue. The D gene is left open where the match is weak.

V gene	CDR3 length	D gene	J gene	CDR3 protein	CDR3 DNA
TRBV4-3	15	NA	TRBJ2-7	CASSQEWQGRHEQYF	TGCGCCAGCAGCCAAGAATGGCAGGGGCGGCACGAGCAGTACTTC
TRBV7-2	13	NA	TRBJ2-7	CASSLALAHEQYF	TGTGCCAGCAGCTTAGCGCTGGCACACGAGCAGTACTTC
TRBV7-3	12	TRBD1	TRBJ2-7	CASSSQGAEQYF	TGTGCCAGCAGCTCTCAGGGGGCGGAACAGTACTTC
TRBV5-4	14	TRBD1	TRBJ1-5	CAGGQGGSNQPQHF	TGTGCCGGGGGGCAGGGGGGAAGCAATCAGCCCCAGCATTTT
TRBV19	15	TRBD1	TRBJ1-2	CASSKDRDLHYGYTF	TGTGCCAGTAGTAAAGACAGGGATTTACACTATGGCTACACCTTC
TRBV9	15	NA	TRBJ2-2	CASSRQGWGTGELFF	TGTGCCAGCTCCCGGCAGGGGTGGGGCACCGGGGAGCTGTTTTTT
TRBV6-5	13	NA	TRBJ1-2	CASSPAVFYGYTF	TGTGCCAGCAGTCCCGCAGTCTTCTATGGCTACACCTTC
TRBV27	15	NA	TRBJ2-7	CASSLGTARAYEQYF	TGTGCCAGCAGTTTAGGGACTGCGAGGGCCTACGAGCAGTACTTC
TRBV9	14	TRBD2	TRBJ2-3	CASSVAGGPDTQYF	TGTGCCAGCAGCGTAGCGGGGGGGCCAGATACGCAGTATTTT
TRBV7-6	16	NA	TRBJ2-2	CASSLEGTTNTGELFF	TGTGCCAGCAGCCTAGAGGGGACAACGAACACCGGGGAGCTGTTTTTT
TRBV11-1	15	NA	TRBJ1-5	CASSLDSQSNQPQHF	TGTGCCAGCAGCTTAGACAGTCAAAGCAATCAGCCCCAGCATTTT
TRBV5-1	16	TRBD1	TRBJ2-5	CASLGGTGGYQETQYF	TGCGCCAGCCTAGGTGGGACAGGGGGGTACCAAGAGACCCAGTACTTC
TRBV6-6	15	TRBD1	TRBJ2-2	CARRNKGTGRRGAVF	TGTGCCAGACGAAACAAAGGGACAGGGCGCCGGGGAGCTGTTTTT
TRBV19	13	NA	TRBJ2-5	CASTVTGQETQYF	TGTGCCAGTACCGTCACAGGTCAAGAGACCCAGTACTTC
TRBV19	14	NA	TRBJ1-5	CASRSDTPNQPQHF	TGTGCCAGTAGATCGGACACACCGAATCAGCCCCAGCATTTT
TRBV6-1	16	NA	TRBJ2-5	CASSEAKRTHQETQYF	TGTGCCAGCAGTGAAGCGAAGAGGACTCACCAAGAGACCCAGTACTTC
TRBV5-4	13	NA	TRBJ1-2	CASSLTGPYGYTF	TGTGCCAGCAGCTTGACAGGCCCCTATGGCTACACCTTC
TRBV2	19	TRBD2	TRBJ2-6	CASSDWTSGGTSGANVLTF	TGTGCCAGCAGTGATTGGACTAGCGGGGGGACCTCTGGGGCCAACGTCCTGACTTTC
TRBV4-3	15	NA	TRBJ1-3	CASSQEGVSGNTIYF	TGCGCCAGCAGCCAAGAGGGAGTCTCTGGAAACACCATATATTTT
TRBV7-3	14	TRBD1	TRBJ2-5	CASSPQGRGETQYF	TGTGCCAGCAGCCCACAGGGGAGAGGGGAGACCCAGTACTTC
TRBV28	15	NA	TRBJ2-7	CASSLGTTHSYEQYF	TGTGCCAGCAGTTTAGGGACAACTCACTCCTACGAGCAGTACTTC
TRBV9	15	TRBD2	TRBJ2-5	CASSVTVAGGETQYF	TGTGCCAGCAGCGTAACGGTAGCGGGGGGGGAGACCCAGTACTTC
TRBV27	16	NA	TRBJ1-2	CASSLNLRTINYGYTF	TGTGCCAGCAGTTTAAACCTCCGGACAATAAACTATGGCTACACCTTC
TRBV13	16	TRBD2	TRBJ2-5	CASSLGTSGLGETQYF	TGTGCCAGCAGCCTGGGGACTAGCGGGTTAGGAGAGACCCAGTACTTC
TRBV19	17	NA	TRBJ2-7	CASSIAPGDVGPFVQYF	TGTGCCAGTAGTATAGCTCCAGGGGACGTCGGACCTTTCGTGCAGTACTTC
TRBV2	15	TRBD2	TRBJ2-1	CTSSRETGLAGLGFF	TGTACCAGCAGCCGAGAAACGGGACTAGCGGGCCTAGGGTTCTTC
TRBV7-2	14	TRBD1	TRBJ1-1	CASSLEGAGTEAFF	TGTGCCAGCAGCTTAGAGGGGGCTGGCACTGAAGCTTTCTTT
TRBV4-2	14	TRBD1	TRBJ1-1	CASSRGQGNTEAFF	TGTGCCAGCAGCCGAGGACAGGGGAACACTGAAGCTTTCTTT
TRBV7-2	16	TRBD2	TRBJ2-1	CASSLAWKRGGVEQFF	TGTGCCAGCAGCTTAGCGTGGAAGCGGGGGGGCGTTGAGCAGTTCTTC
TRBV5-4	15	NA	TRBJ2-4	CASSLEVGSKNIQYF	TGTGCCAGCAGCTTAGAGGTCGGGAGCAAAAACATTCAGTACTTC
TRBV4-2	16	TRBD1	TRBJ1-5	CASSHDAGGSNQPQHF	TGTGCCAGCAGCCATGATGCAGGGGGAAGCAATCAGCCCCAGCATTTT
TRBV6-6	14	TRBD1	TRBJ2-4	CASSRDRTENIQYF	TGTGCCAGCAGCCGGGACAGGACGGAAAACATTCAGTACTTC
TRBV19	15	NA	TRBJ2-4	CASSIEQGPKNIQYF	TGTGCCAGTAGTATAGAGCAGGGCCCCAAAAACATTCAGTACTTC
TRBV7-2	15	NA	TRBJ2-1	CASSLGWGEYNEQFF	TGTGCCAGCAGCTTAGGGTGGGGGGAATACAATGAGCAGTTCTTC
TRBV19	15	NA	TRBJ2-5	CASSLDRITQETQYF	TGTGCCAGTAGTCTCGACAGGATCACTCAAGAGACCCAGTACTTC
TRBV7-8	20	NA	TRBJ1-1	CASSPDPFRQPGDRNTEAFF	TGTGCCAGCAGCCCCGACCCGTTCCGACAGCCCGGTGATAGGAACACTGAAGCTTTCTTT
TRBV6-4	12	NA	TRBJ1-1	CVTLTVRTEAFF	TGTGTCACCTTGACAGTTCGGACTGAAGCTTTCTTT
TRBV2	14	NA	TRBJ2-7	CASISGGLPIEQYF	TGTGCCAGCATTTCTGGGGGCCTTCCTATCGAGCAGTACTTC
TRBV9	16	NA	TRBJ2-7	CASSVDGEGAYYEQYF	TGTGCCAGCAGCGTCGATGGGGAAGGGGCCTACTACGAGCAGTACTTC
TRBV10-1	13	NA	TRBJ2-7	CASSGVNSYEQYF	TGCGCCAGCAGCGGGGTAAACTCCTACGAGCAGTACTTC
TRBV5-1	12	NA	TRBJ2-3	CASSFLADTQYF	TGCGCCAGCAGCTTTCTAGCAGATACGCAGTATTTT
TRBV5-4	15	NA	TRBJ2-5	CASSLAAGSRETQYF	TGTGCCAGCAGCTTGGCGGCTGGGTCTAGGGAGACCCAGTACTTC